The rows below give T cell receptor beta chains drawn from one sample of a study of T cell responses to AZD1222 COVID-19 vaccine. Sequencing used immunoSEQ multiplex PCR; TCRdb keeps in-frame clones, though not all of them. The sample has 150,000 to 200,000 clones, just under 95% seen once. The specimen was peripheral blood, collected on day 0 of AZD1222 vaccination. The source of these receptors is an adult in good health. CDR3s include the opening cysteine and the closing phenylalanine or tryptophan. Each record gives: V gene, J gene, D gene, clone size, CDR3 DNA, CDR3 protein. The D gene is left open where the match is weak. Size values are once, few and many counts, or a class for expanded clones, and some rows have none.

TRBV5-1	TRBJ2-3	-	once	TGCGCCAGCAGCTTGGACAGGACTGTCGCAGATACGCAGTATTTT	CASSLDRTVADTQYF
TRBV2	TRBJ1-2	-	-	TGTGCCAGCAGTGATATTTCCGTCGGGGAGGGGGTATTAAGTGGCTACACCTTC	CASSDISVGEGVLSGYTF
TRBV4-2	TRBJ1-1	-	-	TGTGCCAGCAGCCAGTATCCATTGATGAACACTGAAGCTTTCTTT	CASSQYPLMNTEAFF
TRBV13	TRBJ2-1	-	-	TGTGCCAGCAGCTTAGACGCGGGCAATGAGCAGTTCTTC	CASSLDAGNEQFF
TRBV5-8	TRBJ1-5	TRBD1	-	TGTGCCAGCAGCCAGGGGGCCAGCAATCAGCCCCAGCATTTT	CASSQGASNQPQHF
TRBV27	TRBJ1-4	TRBD1	-	TGTGCCAGCAGTTTATTTAGGACAGGGCAGTGGGAAAAACTGTTTTTT	CASSLFRTGQWEKLFF
TRBV28	TRBJ1-5	-	-	TGTGCCAGCAGTTTTAAATGGCCCCAGCATTTT	CASSFKWPQHF
TRBV2	TRBJ2-3	-	-	TGTGCCAGCAGTGAAGAGGTGGCAGATACGCAGTATTTT	CASSEEVADTQYF
TRBV19	TRBJ1-6	-	-	TGTGCCAGTGGACAGACAAATAATTCACCCCTCCACTTT	CASGQTNNSPLHF
TRBV11-2	TRBJ2-2	TRBD2	-	TGTGCCAGCAGCTTAGAACCGGGACTAGCGTTTAGGGGGGAGCTGTTTTTT	CASSLEPGLAFRGELFF
TRBV6-4	TRBJ2-3	-	-	TGTGCCAGCAGTTCAGTATTAACTAGCACAGATACGCAGTATTTT	CASSSVLTSTDTQYF
TRBV2	TRBJ1-2	-	-	TGTGCCACCCCGGTGAGAGGGTTGTACTATGGCTACACCTTC	CATPVRGLYYGYTF
TRBV5-1	TRBJ2-5	TRBD2	-	TGCGCCAGCAGCTTGGCGCTAGCGGGGGGGCGAGAGACCCAGTACTTC	CASSLALAGGRETQYF
TRBV11-2	TRBJ2-7	-	-	TGTGCCAGCAGCTTATTGGTCGTGGCAGGGTCTTCCTACGAGCAGTACTTC	CASSLLVVAGSSYEQYF
TRBV7-9	TRBJ2-7	-	-	TGTGCCAGCAGCTGGTTACAGGGTAGCGAGCAGTACTTC	CASSWLQGSEQYF
TRBV30	TRBJ2-4	-	-	TGTGCCTGGGAATCTCCCGGGGTAGCCAAAAACATTCAGTACTTC	CAWESPGVAKNIQYF
TRBV4-3	TRBJ1-5	-	once	TGCGCCAGCAGCCAGGTAACAGGCCAGCCCCAGCATTTT	CASSQVTGQPQHF
TRBV2	TRBJ1-3	-	-	TGTGCCAGCAGTGAATGGGGGTCTCTCCCTGGAAACACCATATATTTT	CASSEWGSLPGNTIYF
TRBV23-1	TRBJ2-2	-	-	TGCGCCACCACGAGGGGACGATTGAACACCGGGGAGCTGTTTTTT	CATTRGRLNTGELFF
TRBV4-2	TRBJ2-2	-	-	TGTGCCAGCAGCCCCAAGAAGGACTGGGAGACCGGGGAGCTGTTTTTT	CASSPKKDWETGELFF
TRBV7-2	TRBJ2-6	-	once	TGTGCCAGCAGCTTAGGATGGCACCTTGGGGCTGGGGCCAACGTCCTGACTTTC	CASSLGWHLGAGANVLTF
TRBV6-1	TRBJ1-2	-	-	TGTGCCAGCAGTGAGCATACAGGGAGCTATGGCTACACCTTC	CASSEHTGSYGYTF
TRBV10-1	TRBJ1-2	-	-	TGCGCCAGCCCGGGGGGACTCTATGGCTACACCTTC	CASPGGLYGYTF
TRBV4-3	TRBJ2-1	TRBD1	-	TGCGCCAGCAGCCAAGGTCACAGGGGCGATGAGCAGTTCTTC	CASSQGHRGDEQFF
TRBV6-2/TRBV6-3	TRBJ1-2	-	-	TGTGCCAGCAGTTATTCCGGACAGAATTTCTATGGCTACACCTTC	CASSYSGQNFYGYTF
TRBV30	TRBJ1-3	-	-	TGTGCCTGGAATGAGCTCGGTCGGGCTGGAAACACCATATATTTT	CAWNELGRAGNTIYF
TRBV28	TRBJ2-1	TRBD1	once	TGTGCCAGCAGTTTATTTCTAAGGGACAGGGGTGTAAATGAGCAGTTCTTC	CASSLFLRDRGVNEQFF
TRBV6-5	TRBJ2-7	-	-	TGTGCCAGCAGTTACTCATCGGGGCCACACGAGCAGTACTTC	CASSYSSGPHEQYF